This TCR beta chain was identified in a study of blood T cell repertoires in COVID-19 (dated by TCRdb to about 2020). Study-wide context: The collaborator samples originated in the United States, Italy and Spain and spanned the acute and convalescent phases of COVID-19. The material from the prospective study consisted of cDNA or gDNA derived from T cells, B-cell-depleted T cells, or PBMCs. Deeply sampled blood TCRbeta repertoires from subjects exposed to, actively infected with, or recovered from COVID-19 were included in the dataset. A freely available public database, intended as a resource for researchers studying the immune response to SARS-CoV-2, is where the repertoires were released. Samples came from the ongoing ImmuneRACE study (first 160 participants) plus 1,254 subjects from 6 global collaborators. A de-identified subject ID, COVID-19 status, age in years and sex were almost always included in the sample metadata. HLA class I and class II types, where available, came from metadata supplied by the sample provider rather than from assay-based typing. Study-wide findings and limitations: The quantity of clinical and demographic metadata differed by source and by participant and was supplied without curation.

The CDR3 has 14 amino acids, counting the end cysteine and phenylalanine. Left in the record is the CDR3 DNA by itself, 42 bases read in frame from the first base. Trimming takes 7 bases off V and 1 base off J; junction bases not matched to a gene: 6. As encoded in the germline V gene, CDR1 is MNHEY while CDR2 is SVGAGI. The immunoSEQ Assay, a bias-controlled multiplex PCR, was used to amplify TCRbeta CDR3 regions from genomic DNA. Per the source publication's procedure: The number of nucleated cells in each sample was estimated by amplification of reference gene primers within the assay. To quantify the absolute abundance of each unique TCRbeta CDR3 rearrangement, sequence reads were collapsed and filtered. For each sample, productive Simpson clonality was calculated as the square root of Simpson's diversity index across productive rearrangements. Sourced from immuneACCESS, this table was stored by TCRdb with only in-frame sequences that have V and J called. A share of the clones is absent; for the studies checked, an unresolved V gene accounts for under half, and the remainder has no known explanation. Clone size and the V and J calls come from that table; the DNA yielded D and trimming. The sample table lists 200,000 to 250,000 clones, 92% of them with a count of one. The ten largest clonotypes hold around 0.84% of the sample.

One collaborating source in Seattle enrolled patients during active infection and followed them longitudinally through the course of disease. Collaborating institutions collected whole blood in K2EDTA tubes following their own protocols. For TCRbeta analysis, collaborators shipped samples in one of three forms: frozen whole blood, isolated PBMCs, or DNA extracted from either of those sample types. This clone was detected a few times. This receptor's antigen is unknown. Base-call qualities are not available, and no considerably larger clone is one nucleotide away. This receptor chain uses TRBV6-5 and TRBJ2-7; 8 central nucleotides agree with TRBD1. This clonotype originated in a man aged 55 to 70 with COVID-19, enrolled during active disease. The sample comprised peripheral blood. The encoded CDR3 is CASNRDRLSYEQYF. The DNA is TGTGCCAGCAACCGGGACAGGCTATCCTACGAGCAGTACTTC.